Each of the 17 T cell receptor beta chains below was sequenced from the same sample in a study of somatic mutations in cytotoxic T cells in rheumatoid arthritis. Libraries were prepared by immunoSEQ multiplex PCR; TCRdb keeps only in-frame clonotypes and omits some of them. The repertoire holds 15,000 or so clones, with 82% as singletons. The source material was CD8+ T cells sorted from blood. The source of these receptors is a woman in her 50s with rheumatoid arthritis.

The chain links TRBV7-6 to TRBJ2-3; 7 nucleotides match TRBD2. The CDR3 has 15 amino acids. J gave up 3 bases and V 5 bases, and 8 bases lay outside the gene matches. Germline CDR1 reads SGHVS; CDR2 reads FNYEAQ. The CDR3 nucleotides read TGTGCCAGCAGCCCTCTCGGCGGGAGTACAGATACGCAGTATTTT. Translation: CASSPLGGSTDTQYF.

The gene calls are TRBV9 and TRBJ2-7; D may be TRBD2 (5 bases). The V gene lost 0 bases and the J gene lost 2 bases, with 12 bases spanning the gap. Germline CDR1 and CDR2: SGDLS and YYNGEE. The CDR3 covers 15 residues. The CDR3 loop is CASSVEASPTYEQYF. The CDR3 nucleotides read TGTGCCAGCAGCGTAGAGGCTAGCCCGACCTACGAGCAGTACTTC.

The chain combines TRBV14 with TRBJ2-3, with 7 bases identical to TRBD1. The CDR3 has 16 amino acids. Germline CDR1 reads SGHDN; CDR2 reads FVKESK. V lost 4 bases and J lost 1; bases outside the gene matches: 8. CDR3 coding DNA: TGTGCCAGCAGCCCACGACAGGGATCTCGCACAGATACGCAGTATTTT. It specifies CASSPRQGSRTDTQYF.

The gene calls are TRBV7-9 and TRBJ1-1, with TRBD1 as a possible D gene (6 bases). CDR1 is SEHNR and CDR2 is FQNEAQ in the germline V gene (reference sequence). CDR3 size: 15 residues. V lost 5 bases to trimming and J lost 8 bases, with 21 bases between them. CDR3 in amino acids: CASSPNRVSSSEAFF. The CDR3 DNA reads TGTGCCAGCAGCCCAAACAGGGTGTCGTCGTCGGAAGCTTTCTTT.

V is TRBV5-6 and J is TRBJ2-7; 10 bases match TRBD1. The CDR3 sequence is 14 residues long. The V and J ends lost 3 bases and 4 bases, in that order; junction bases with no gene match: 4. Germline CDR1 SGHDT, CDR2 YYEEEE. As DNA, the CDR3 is TGTGCCAGCAGCTATGGACAGGGGGTATACGAGCAGTACTTC. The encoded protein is CASSYGQGVYEQYF.

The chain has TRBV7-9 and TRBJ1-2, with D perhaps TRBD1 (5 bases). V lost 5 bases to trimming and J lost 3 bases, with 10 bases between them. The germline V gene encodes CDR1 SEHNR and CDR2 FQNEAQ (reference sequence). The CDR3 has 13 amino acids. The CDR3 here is CASSPIGDYGYTF. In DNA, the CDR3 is TGTGCCAGCAGCCCTATAGGGGACTATGGCTACACCTTC.

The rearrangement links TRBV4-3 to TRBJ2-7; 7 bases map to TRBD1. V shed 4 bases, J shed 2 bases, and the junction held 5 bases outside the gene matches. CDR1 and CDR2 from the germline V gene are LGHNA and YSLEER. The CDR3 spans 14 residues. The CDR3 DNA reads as TGCGCCAGCAGCCCTACGGGACAGCCCTACGAGCAGTACTTC. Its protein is CASSPTGQPYEQYF.

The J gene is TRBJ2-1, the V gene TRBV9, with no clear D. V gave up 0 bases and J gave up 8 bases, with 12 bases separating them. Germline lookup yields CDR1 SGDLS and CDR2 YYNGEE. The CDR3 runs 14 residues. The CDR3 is CASSVVGVLDEQFF. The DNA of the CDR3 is TGTGCCAGCAGCGTAGTTGGGGTCTTGGATGAGCAGTTCTTC.

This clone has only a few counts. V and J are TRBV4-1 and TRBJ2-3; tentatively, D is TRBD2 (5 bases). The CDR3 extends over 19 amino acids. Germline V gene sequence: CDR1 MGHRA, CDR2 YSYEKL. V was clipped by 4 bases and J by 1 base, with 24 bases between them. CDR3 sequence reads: CASSLYRLSRLRGTDTQYF. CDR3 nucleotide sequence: TGCGCCAGCAGCCTTTACCGACTATCGCGACTCCGAGGCACAGATACGCAGTATTTT.

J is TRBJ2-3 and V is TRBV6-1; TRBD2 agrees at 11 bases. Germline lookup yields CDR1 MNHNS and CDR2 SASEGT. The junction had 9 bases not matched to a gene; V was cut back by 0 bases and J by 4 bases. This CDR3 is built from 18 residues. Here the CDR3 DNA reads TGTGCCAGCAGTGAAGCCCTGTTAGCGGGAGGGCCAGCAGATACGCAGTATTTT. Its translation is CASSEALLAGGPADTQYF.

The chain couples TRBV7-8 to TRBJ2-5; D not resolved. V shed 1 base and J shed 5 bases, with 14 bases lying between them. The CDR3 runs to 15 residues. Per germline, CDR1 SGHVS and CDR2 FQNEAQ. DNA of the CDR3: TGTGCCAGCAGCTTAGGGGTGGGGTCTACGGAGACCCAGTACTTC. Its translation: CASSLGVGSTETQYF.

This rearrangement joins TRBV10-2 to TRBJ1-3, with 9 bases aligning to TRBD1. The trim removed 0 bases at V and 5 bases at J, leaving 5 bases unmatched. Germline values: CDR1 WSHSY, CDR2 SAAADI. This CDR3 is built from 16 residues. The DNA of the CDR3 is TGCGCCAGCAGTGAGTCAACAGGGGGCGAAAGAAACACCATATATTTT. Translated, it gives CASSESTGGERNTIYF.

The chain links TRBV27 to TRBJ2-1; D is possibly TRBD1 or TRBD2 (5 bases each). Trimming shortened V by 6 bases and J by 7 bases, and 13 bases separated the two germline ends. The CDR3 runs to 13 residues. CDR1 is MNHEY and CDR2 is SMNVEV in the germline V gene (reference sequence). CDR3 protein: CASSSGPRNEQFF. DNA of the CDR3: TGTGCCAGCAGCTCGGGACCCCGGAATGAGCAGTTCTTC.

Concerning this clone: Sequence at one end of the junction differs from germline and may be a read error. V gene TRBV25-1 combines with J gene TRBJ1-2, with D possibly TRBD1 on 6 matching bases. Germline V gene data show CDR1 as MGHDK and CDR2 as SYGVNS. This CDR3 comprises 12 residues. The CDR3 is CASGDRNYGYTF. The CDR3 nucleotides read TGTGCCAGCGGTGACAGGAACTATGGCTACACCTTC.

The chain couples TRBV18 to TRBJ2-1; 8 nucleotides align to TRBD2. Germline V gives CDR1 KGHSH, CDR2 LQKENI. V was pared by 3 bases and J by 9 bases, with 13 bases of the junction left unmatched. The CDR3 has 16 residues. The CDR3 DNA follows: TGTGCCAGCTCACCCTCCGGGACTAGGACGGGTGGTGAGCAGTTCTTC. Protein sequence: CASSPSGTRTGGEQFF.

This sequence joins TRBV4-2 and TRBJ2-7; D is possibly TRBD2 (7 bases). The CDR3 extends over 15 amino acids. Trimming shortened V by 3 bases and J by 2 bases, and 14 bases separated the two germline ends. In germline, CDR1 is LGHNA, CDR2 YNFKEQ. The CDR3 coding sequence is TGTGCCAGCAGCCAGGGGAGGGGGACCGCCTACGAGCAGTACTTC. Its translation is CASSQGRGTAYEQYF.

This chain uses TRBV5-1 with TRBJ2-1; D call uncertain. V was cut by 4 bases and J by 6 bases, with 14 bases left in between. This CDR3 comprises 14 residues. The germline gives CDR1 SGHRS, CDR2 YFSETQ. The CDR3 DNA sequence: TGCGCCAGCAGCCCCTACAGAGACTCCAATGAGCAGTTCTTC. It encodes CASSPYRDSNEQFF. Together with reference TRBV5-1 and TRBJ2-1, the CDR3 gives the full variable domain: KAGVTQTPRYLIKTRGQQVTLSCSPISGHRSVSWYQQTPGQGLQFLFEYFSETQRNKGNFPGRFSGRQFSNSRSEMNVSTLELGDSALYLCASSPYRDSNEQFFGPGTRLTVL.